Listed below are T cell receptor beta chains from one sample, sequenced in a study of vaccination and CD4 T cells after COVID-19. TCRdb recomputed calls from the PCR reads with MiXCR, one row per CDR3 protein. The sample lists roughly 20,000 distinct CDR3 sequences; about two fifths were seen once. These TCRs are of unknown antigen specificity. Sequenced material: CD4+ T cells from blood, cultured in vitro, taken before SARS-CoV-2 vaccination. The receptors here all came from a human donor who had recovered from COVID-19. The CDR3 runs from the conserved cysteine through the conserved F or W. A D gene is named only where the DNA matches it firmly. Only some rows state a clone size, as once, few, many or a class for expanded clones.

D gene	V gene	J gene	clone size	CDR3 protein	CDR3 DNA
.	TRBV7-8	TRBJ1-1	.	CASSPRRTNTEAFF	TGTGCCAGCAGCCCCCGGCGTACGAACACTGAAGCTTTCTTT
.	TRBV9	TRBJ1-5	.	CASSVDPSLNQPQHF	TGTGCCAGCAGCGTAGATCCGTCCTTGAACCAGCCCCAGCATTTT
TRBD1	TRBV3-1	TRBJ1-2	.	CASSPRIILIDRGDTYGYTF	TGTGCCAGCAGCCCCCGTATAATCTTGATCGACAGGGGTGATACGTATGGCTACACCTTC
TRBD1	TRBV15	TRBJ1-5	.	CATSRNLPGQGGQPQHF	TGTGCCACCAGCAGAAATCTCCCTGGACAGGGGGGGCAGCCCCAGCATTTT
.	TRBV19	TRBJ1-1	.	CASSVLDEAFF	TGTGCCAGTAGTGTGCTAGATGAAGCTTTCTTT
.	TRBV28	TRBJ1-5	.	CASIAHGGQPQHF	TGTGCCAGCATCGCCCACGGGGGGCAGCCCCAGCATTTT
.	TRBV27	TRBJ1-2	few	CASGPGRSNYGYTF	TGTGCCAGCGGACCGGGGCGGTCTAACTATGGCTACACCTTC
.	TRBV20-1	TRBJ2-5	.	CSATRETQYF	TGCAGTGCTACTAGGGAGACCCAGTACTTC
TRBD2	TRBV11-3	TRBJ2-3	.	CASSSGLAPLPTDTQYF	TGTGCCAGCAGCTCCGGACTAGCGCCTCTTCCCACAGATACGCAGTATTTT
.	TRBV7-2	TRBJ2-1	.	CASSSLASTLF	TGTGCCAGCAGCTCCCTAGCTTCGACCCTCTTC
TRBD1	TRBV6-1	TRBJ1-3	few	CASSRTGSSGNTIYF	TGTGCCAGCAGCAGGACAGGGAGCTCTGGAAACACCATATATTTT
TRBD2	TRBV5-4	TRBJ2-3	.	CASSDSGSFTDTQYF	TGTGCCAGCAGCGATAGCGGGTCTTTCACAGATACGCAGTATTTT
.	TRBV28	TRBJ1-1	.	CASSFGDTEAFF	TGTGCCAGCAGTTTTGGGGACACTGAAGCTTTCTTT
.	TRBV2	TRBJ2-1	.	CASTRRGGHSYNEQFF	TGTGCCAGCACTCGACGAGGGGGTCACTCCTACAATGAGCAGTTCTTC
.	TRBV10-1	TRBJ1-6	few	CASSGTGGNDSPLHF	TGCGCCAGCAGTGGGACCGGGGGGAATGACTCACCCCTCCACTTT
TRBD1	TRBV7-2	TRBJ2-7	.	CASSLGTGVSYEQYF	TGTGCCAGCAGCTTAGGCACAGGGGTCTCCTACGAGCAGTACTTC
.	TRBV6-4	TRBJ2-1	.	CASSRRGGNDEQFF	TGTGCCAGCAGCCGGCGGGGAGGCAATGATGAGCAGTTCTTC
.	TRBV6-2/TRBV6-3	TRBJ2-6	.	CASSHGTSGANVLTF	TGTGCCAGCAGTCATGGGACCTCTGGGGCCAACGTCCTGACTTTC
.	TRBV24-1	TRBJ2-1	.	CATSDNRGSSYNEQFF	TGTGCCACCAGTGATAATAGGGGAAGCTCCTACAATGAGCAGTTCTTC
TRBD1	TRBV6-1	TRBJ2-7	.	CASKPGQDRSEQYF	TGTGCCAGTAAACCGGGACAGGATCGATCCGAGCAGTACTTC
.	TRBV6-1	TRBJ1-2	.	CASSEAGISVGYTF	TGTGCCAGCAGTGAAGCAGGGATCTCGGTTGGCTACACCTTC
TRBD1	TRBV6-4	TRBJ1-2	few	CASSDGTGYGYTF	TGTGCCAGCAGTGACGGGACAGGCTATGGCTACACCTTC
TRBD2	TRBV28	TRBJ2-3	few	CASSSPGGSSTDTQYF	TGTGCCAGCAGTTCCCCGGGAGGGTCTAGCACAGATACGCAGTATTTT
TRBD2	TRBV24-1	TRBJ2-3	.	CATSAESPSSAGGSDTQYF	TGTGCCACCAGTGCAGAGTCCCCAAGTTCAGCGGGGGGATCAGATACGCAGTATTTT
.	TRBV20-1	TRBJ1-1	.	CSASPPGGRAFF	TGCAGTGCTAGCCCTCCTGGGGGCCGAGCTTTCTTT